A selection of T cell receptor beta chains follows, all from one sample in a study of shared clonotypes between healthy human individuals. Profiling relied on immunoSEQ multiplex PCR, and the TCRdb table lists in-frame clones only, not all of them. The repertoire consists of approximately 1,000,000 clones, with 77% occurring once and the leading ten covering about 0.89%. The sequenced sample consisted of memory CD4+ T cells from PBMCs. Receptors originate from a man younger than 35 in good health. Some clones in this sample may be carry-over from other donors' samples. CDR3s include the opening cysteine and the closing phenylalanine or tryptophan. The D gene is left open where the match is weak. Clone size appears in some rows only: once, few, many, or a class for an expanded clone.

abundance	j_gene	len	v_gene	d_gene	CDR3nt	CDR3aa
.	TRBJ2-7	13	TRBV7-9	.	TGTGCCAGCAGCTTAGGGGCACAGTTCGAGCAGTACTTC	CASSLGAQFEQYF
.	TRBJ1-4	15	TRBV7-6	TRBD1	TGTGCCAGCAGCTTAAGAGACAGGGGACAACCAGCACTGTTTTTT	CASSLRDRGQPALFF
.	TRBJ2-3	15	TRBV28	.	TGTGCCAGCAGTCAATCAGGGGCCCTCACAGATACGCAGTATTTT	CASSQSGALTDTQYF
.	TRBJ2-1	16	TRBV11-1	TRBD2	TGTGCCAGCAGCCCTCGCCTCAGCGGGGTGGGCAATGAGCAGTTCTTC	CASSPRLSGVGNEQFF
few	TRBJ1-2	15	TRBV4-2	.	TGTGCCAGCAGCCAAGAAGAGGGGTCTAACTATGGCTACACCTTC	CASSQEEGSNYGYTF
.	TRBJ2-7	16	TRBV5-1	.	TGCGCCAGCAGCTTGGGAGGGAGCTCGACCTCCTACGAGCAGTACTTC	CASSLGGSSTSYEQYF
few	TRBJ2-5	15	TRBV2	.	TGTGCCAGAAGAGGCGGGGGCTCCCACCAAGAGACCCAGTACTTC	CARRGGGSHQETQYF
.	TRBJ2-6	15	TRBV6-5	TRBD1	TGTGCCAGCAGGCGGACAGGGTTCGGGGCCAACGTCCTGACTTTC	CASRRTGFGANVLTF
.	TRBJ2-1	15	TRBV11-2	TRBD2	TGTGCCAGCAGCCTTTTGCCGGGGGGGAACAATGAGCAGTTCTTC	CASSLLPGGNNEQFF
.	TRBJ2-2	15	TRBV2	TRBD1	TGTGCCAGCAAGGATGCGACAGGGGTGTCCGGGGAGCTGTTTTTT	CASKDATGVSGELFF
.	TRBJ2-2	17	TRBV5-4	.	TGTGCCAGCAGCCCCGCGGGTGGCAGGGGAAACACCGGGGAGCTGTTTTTT	CASSPAGGRGNTGELFF
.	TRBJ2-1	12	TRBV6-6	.	TGTGCCAGCAGTCCTCGATGGGATGAGCAGTTCTTC	CASSPRWDEQFF
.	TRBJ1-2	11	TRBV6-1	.	TGTGCCAGCAGTCACATATCTGGCTACACCTTC	CASSHISGYTF
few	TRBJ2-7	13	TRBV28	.	TGTGCCAGCAGTCCCGGGGGAACCCACGAGCAGTACTTC	CASSPGGTHEQYF
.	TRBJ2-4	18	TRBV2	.	TGTGCCAGCAGTTCACCACCTACTAGTGCGATGACCAAAAACATTCAGTACTTC	CASSSPPTSAMTKNIQYF
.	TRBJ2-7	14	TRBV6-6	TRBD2	TGTGCCAGCAGATTAGCGGGAGGGTTTTACGAGCAGTACTTC	CASRLAGGFYEQYF
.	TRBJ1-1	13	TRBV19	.	TGTGCCAGTAGTCCGGGGGGGTACACTGAAGCTTTCTTT	CASSPGGYTEAFF
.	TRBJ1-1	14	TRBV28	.	TGTGCCAGCAGTACCCCAAGGGGTCTGGGGCTAGCTTTCTTT	CASSTPRGLGLAFF
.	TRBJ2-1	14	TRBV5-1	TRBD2	TGCGCCAGCAGCCCCCGACTAGCTACAGATGAGCAGTTCTTC	CASSPRLATDEQFF
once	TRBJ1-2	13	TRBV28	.	TGTGCCAGCAGTTCTGTCGATGGCTATGGCTACACCTTC	CASSSVDGYGYTF
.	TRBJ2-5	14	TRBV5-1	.	TGCGCCAGCAGCTTGGCCCTTAACCAAGAGACCCAGTACTTC	CASSLALNQETQYF
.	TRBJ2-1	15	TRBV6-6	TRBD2	TGTGCCAGCAGCCAAGGACTAGCGGGAGGCAATGAGCAGTTCTTC	CASSQGLAGGNEQFF
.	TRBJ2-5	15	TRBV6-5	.	TGTGCCAGCAGTAGACTTAGCGCGGGTCGAGAGACCCAGTACTTC	CASSRLSAGRETQYF
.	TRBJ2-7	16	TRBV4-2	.	TGTGCCAGCAGCCAAGACCGGGACTCTCCTTCCTACGAGCAGTACTTC	CASSQDRDSPSYEQYF
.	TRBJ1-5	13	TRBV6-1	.	TGTGCCAGCAGTGAGATGCGGGGGAGGCCCCAGCATTTT	CASSEMRGRPQHF
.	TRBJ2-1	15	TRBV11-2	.	TGTGCCAGCAGTCAGAGGCTTAGCTCCTACAATGAGCAGTTCTTC	CASSQRLSSYNEQFF
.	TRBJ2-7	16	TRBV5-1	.	TGCGCCAGCAGCTTGGGCACAACCTCCAGGGGTTACGAGCAGTACTTC	CASSLGTTSRGYEQYF
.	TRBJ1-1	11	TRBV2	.	TGTGCCAGCCAGGGACGGACTGAAGCTTTCTTT	CASQGRTEAFF
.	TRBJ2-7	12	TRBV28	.	TGTGCCAGCAGGAAGGATACCTACGAGCAGTACTTC	CASRKDTYEQYF
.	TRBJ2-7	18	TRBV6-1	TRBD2	TGTGCCAGCAGTGAAGGGGGGTGGGCTAGCGGAGACTTCTACGAGCAGTACTTC	CASSEGGWASGDFYEQYF
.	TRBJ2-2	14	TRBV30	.	TGTGCCTGGAGTAGGGACGGAAACACCGGGGAGCTGTTTTTT	CAWSRDGNTGELFF
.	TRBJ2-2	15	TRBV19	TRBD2	TGTGCCAGTAGTATACTAGCGGGAGAAACCGGGGAGCTGTTTTTT	CASSILAGETGELFF
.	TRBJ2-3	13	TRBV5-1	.	TGCGCCAGCAGCTTCGGAGCCACAGATACGCAGTATTTT	CASSFGATDTQYF
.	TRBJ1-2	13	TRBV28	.	TGTGCCAGCAGCCTAGGGGGGCTCTATGGCTACACCTTC	CASSLGGLYGYTF
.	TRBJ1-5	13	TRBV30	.	TGTGCCCGGAGTGTAATGAATTCGGAGCCCCAGCATTTT	CARSVMNSEPQHF
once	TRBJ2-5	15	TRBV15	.	TGTGCCACCAGCAGAGGGTTATTGTACCAAGAGACCCAGTACTTC	CATSRGLLYQETQYF
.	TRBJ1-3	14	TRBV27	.	TGTGCCAGCTCTCGGGCGTCCTCTGGAAACACCATATATTTT	CASSRASSGNTIYF
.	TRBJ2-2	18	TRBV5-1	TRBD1	TGCGCCAGCAAGAACCCTTTCGGGACAGACTCGGACACCGGGGAGCTGTTTTTT	CASKNPFGTDSDTGELFF
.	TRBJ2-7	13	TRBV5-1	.	TGCGCCAGCAACTCTGGGATAGCCTACGAGCAGTACTTC	CASNSGIAYEQYF
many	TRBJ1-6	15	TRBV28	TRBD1	TGTGCCAGCAGGCCACAGGGGACCTATAATTCACCCCTCCACTTT	CASRPQGTYNSPLHF
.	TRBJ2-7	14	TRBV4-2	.	TGTGCCAGCAGCCAAGATCCGTCTGGGGGGGAGCAGTACTTC	CASSQDPSGGEQYF
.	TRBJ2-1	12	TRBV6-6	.	TGTGCCAGCAGCCCCGCGGGCGGTGAGCAGTTCTTC	CASSPAGGEQFF
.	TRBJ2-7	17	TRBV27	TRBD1	TGTGCCAGCAGTGCCCGATCGAACCGACAGGGTAGGGTAGAGCAGTACTTC	CASSARSNRQGRVEQYF
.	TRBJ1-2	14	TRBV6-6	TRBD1	TGTGCCAGCAGTTACTCCCGGGACAGCTATGGCTACACCTTC	CASSYSRDSYGYTF
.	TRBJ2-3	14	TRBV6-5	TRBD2	TGTGCCAGCAGCGGGACTAGGGATTCGCAGACGCAGTATTTT	CASSGTRDSQTQYF
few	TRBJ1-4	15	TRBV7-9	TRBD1	TGTGCCAGCAGCGGGGGACAGGGCACTAATGAAAAACTGTTTTTT	CASSGGQGTNEKLFF
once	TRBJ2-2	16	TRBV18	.	TGTGCCAGCTCGCAATCCAGGCTCTCGAACACCGGGGAGCTGTTTTTT	CASSQSRLSNTGELFF
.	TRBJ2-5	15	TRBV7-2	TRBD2	TGTGCCAGCAGCCCCCGTGCGGGGGGGTATGGGACCCAGTACTTC	CASSPRAGGYGTQYF
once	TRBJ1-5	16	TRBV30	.	TGTGCCTGGAGTACCCGGGGGACTCTGGGCAATCAGCCCCAGCATTTT	CAWSTRGTLGNQPQHF
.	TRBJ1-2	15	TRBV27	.	TGTGCCAGCAGTTTTTTACCGGGGGAATACTATGGCTACACCTTC	CASSFLPGEYYGYTF
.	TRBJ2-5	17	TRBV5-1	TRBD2	TGCGCCAGCAGCTTGGCAGCGGGAGTAGTAGTCGGAGAGACCCAGTACTTC	CASSLAAGVVVGETQYF
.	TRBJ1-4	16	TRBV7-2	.	TGTGCCAGCAGCTTAAGACCAGGGGTCCTCGCAGAAAAACTGTTTTTT	CASSLRPGVLAEKLFF
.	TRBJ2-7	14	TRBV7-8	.	TGTGCCAGCAGCTTAGTGGAGAGGTCCTACGAGCAGTACTTC	CASSLVERSYEQYF